The 32 T cell receptor beta chains below all came from one sample that was sequenced in a study of T cell repertoires in cytomegalovirus infection. Their cognate antigens are unknown. Via MiXCR, TCRdb re-called the reads, giving one row per CDR3 protein. This sample has 600,000 to 700,000 distinct CDR3 sequences, with about 30% found just once. Material: cultured PBMCs, obtained from culture after CMV antigen stimulation. The receptor source for this set is a human donor in good health (CMV status not recorded). Some clones in this sample may be carry-over from other donors' samples.

This clonotype occurred many times. The chain couples TRBV14 to TRBJ1-3; the D gene is possibly TRBD1 (5 bases). CDR3 length equals 15 residues. Trimming removed 6 bases from V and 4 bases from J, with 16 bases in between. CDR1 is SGHDN, CDR2 FVKESK, per germline. This CDR3 reads CASRAREGPGNTIYF. The CDR3 DNA reads TGTGCCAGCAGGGCCAGGGAAGGGCCCGGAAACACCATATATTTT.

This clonotype has a handful of counts. The chain uses TRBV7-9 and TRBJ1-2, with 8 bases that match TRBD1. CDR1 and CDR2 (germline): SEHNR, FQNEAQ (reference sequence). CDR3 length equals 17 residues. V was pared by 3 bases and J by 4 bases, with 13 bases of the junction left unmatched. The CDR3 DNA follows: TGTGCCAGCAGCTTCTCACCACTCCAGGGGGCGAGCTATGGCTACACCTTC. Translated, it gives CASSFSPLQGASYGYTF.

This clonotype was found a few times. The genes are TRBV7-9 and TRBJ2-1; TRBD1 agrees at 8 bases. Germline lookup yields CDR1 SEHNR and CDR2 FQNEAQ (reference sequence). Trimming removed 3 bases from V and 5 bases from J; junction bases left unmatched: 3. The CDR3 extends over 14 amino acids. DNA of the CDR3: TGTGCCAGCAGCTTCGGGACAGGTGACAATGAGCAGTTCTTC. As protein: CASSFGTGDNEQFF.

The V call is TRBV12-5, the J call TRBJ2-1; D is unclear. CDR1 LGHNT and CDR2 FRNRAP come from the germline V gene. This CDR3 has 12 amino acids. V lost 6 bases and J 7 bases, leaving 10 bases between the germline ends. CDR3 DNA sequence: TGTGCTAGTGGCCCCGGAGTAAATGAGCAGTTCTTC. This sequence encodes CASGPGVNEQFF.

The rearrangement joins TRBV6-5 to TRBJ2-1; D is perhaps TRBD1 (5 bases). Trimming stripped 4 bases from V and 9 bases from J, with 13 bases between. The CDR3 contains 13 residues. Germline V gene sequence: CDR1 MNHEY, CDR2 SVGAGI. CDR3 nucleotide sequence: TGTGCCAGCAGTTCCTTCTTTAGGGGTGAGCAGTTCTTC. Translated: CASSSFFRGEQFF.

This clonotype was seen only a few times. V and J are TRBV7-9 and TRBJ2-5; possible D gene TRBD1, 6 bases. In germline, CDR1 is SEHNR, CDR2 FQNEAQ (reference sequence). Trimming shortened V by 2 bases and J by 7 bases, and 17 bases separated the two germline ends. The length of the CDR3 is 15 residues. CDR3 sequence (DNA): TGTGCCAGCAGCTTAAGTGAGAACAGGGAAGCGACCCAGTACTTC. As protein: CASSLSENREATQYF. Together with reference TRBV7-9 and TRBJ2-5, the CDR3 gives the full variable domain: DTGVSQNPRHKITKRGQNVTFRCDPISEHNRLYWYRQTLGQGPEFLTYFQNEAQLEKSRLLSDRFSAERPKGSFSTLEIQRTEQGDSAMYLCASSLSENREATQYFGPGTRLLVL.

V usage is TRBV5-4 and J usage is TRBJ2-2, with TRBD2 identical over 7 bases. This CDR3 is built from 16 residues. The junction had 6 bases not matched to a gene; V was cut back by 4 bases and J by 0 bases. CDR1 and CDR2 (germline): SGHNT, YYREEE (reference sequence). The CDR3 is CASSKNLAANTGELFF. The CDR3 DNA is TGTGCCAGCAGCAAAAACCTAGCGGCGAACACCGGGGAGCTGTTTTTT.

This chain connects TRBV7-8 to TRBJ2-5; no definite D call. CDR1 and CDR2 (germline): SGHVS, FQNEAQ. This CDR3 spans 12 amino acids. The V and J ends lost 5 bases and 5 bases respectively, with 9 bases between them. The CDR3 DNA follows: TGTGCCAGCAGCCCCGTAGTGGAGACCCAGTACTTC. Protein product: CASSPVVETQYF.

Points on this clonotype: A much larger clonotype is one base distant, so this may be a read error. The rearrangement uses TRBV6-2 or TRBV6-3 and TRBJ2-3, with TRBD1 matching 7 bases. The CDR3 is made up of 16 amino acids. Germline V gene data show CDR1 as MNHEY and CDR2 as SVGEGT. CDR3 protein: CARSIRQGRHRATQYF. Here the CDR3 DNA reads TGTGCCCGCAGTATTCGACAGGGACGCCATCGGGCTACGCAGTATTTT.

This sequence joins TRBV20-1 and TRBJ2-5, with 7 bases fitting TRBD2. The V gene end was trimmed by 4 bases and the J gene end by 0 bases; junction bases not matched to a gene: 11. Germline assignment: CDR1 DFQATT and CDR2 SNEGSKA (reference sequence). The CDR3 contains 16 residues. The CDR3 nucleotides read TGCAGTGCTACTGCAGCTCTAGCGGTTTACCAAGAGACCCAGTACTTC. Translated: CSATAALAVYQETQYF.

Here the CDR3 reads CASRYRSGRRDTEAFF. CDR3 sequence (DNA): TGTGCCAGCAGATATAGAAGCGGAAGGAGGGACACTGAAGCTTTCTTT. This chain uses TRBV27 with TRBJ1-1; D gene uncertain. V was shortened by 6 bases and J by 3 bases, with 20 bases between the two germline ends. This CDR3 has 16 residues. CDR1 is MNHEY and CDR2 is SMNVEV in the germline V gene (reference sequence).

The V call is TRBV7-8, the J call TRBJ2-7; D call uncertain. Looked up from germline, CDR1 is SGHVS and CDR2 is FQNEAQ. CDR3 length equals 13 residues. V was trimmed by 1 base and J by 7 bases, leaving 11 bases between them. The DNA for the CDR3 is TGTGCCAGCAGCTTAGGAATTGTTGTTGAGCAGTACTTC. Its protein is CASSLGIVVEQYF.

In its sample, this clonotype was seen a few times. The V gene is TRBV7-9, the J gene TRBJ2-7; D tentatively reads TRBD1 or TRBD2 (5 bases each). CDR1 is SEHNR, CDR2 FQNEAQ, per germline (reference sequence). The CDR3 extends over 16 amino acids. The V and J ends lost 6 bases and 2 bases respectively, with 20 bases between them. The CDR3 DNA reads as TGTGCCAGCAGTCCAAAGTGGGCGAGGGGAGCCTACGAGCAGTACTTC. This sequence encodes CASSPKWARGAYEQYF.

This clonotype came up a few times. The chain links TRBV6-1 to TRBJ1-1, with D hard to call. The V end lost 7 bases, the J end lost 1 base, and 4 bases lay between the germline ends. The CDR3 is 11 amino acids. The germline V gene has CDR1 MNHNS and CDR2 SASEGT. In DNA, the CDR3 is TGTGCCAGCAAGGCGAACACTGAAGCTTTCTTT. Its translation: CASKANTEAFF.

In this sample, this clonotype turned up a few times. The V and J genes are TRBV28 and TRBJ1-5, with D hard to call. Germline-derived CDR1 and CDR2 are MDHEN and SYDVKM. The CDR3 covers 12 residues. Trimming left V 5 bases short and J 9 bases short, with 11 bases between. The CDR3 nucleotides are TGTGCCAGCAGTCCCGTGGTGGCGCCCCAGCATTTT. Translation gives CASSPVVAPQHF.

The sample holds a few counts of this clonotype. V is TRBV20-1 and J is TRBJ1-2; a weak D match, TRBD1 (5 bases). Looked up from germline, CDR1 is DFQATT and CDR2 is SNEGSKA (reference sequence). The CDR3 has 13 amino acids. Trimming cost V 5 bases and J 4 bases, with 14 bases left between them. CDR3: CSAPTGRIYGYTF. For the CDR3, the DNA is TGCAGTGCTCCCACAGGTCGAATCTATGGCTACACCTTC.

This clonotype was counted only a few times. CDR3 loop: CASSEQYPGGTDTQYF. In DNA, the CDR3 is TGTGCCAGCAGTGAACAATACCCTGGGGGCACAGATACGCAGTATTTT. The chain is built from TRBV2 and TRBJ2-3; the D is unclear. Germline V gives CDR1 SNHLY, CDR2 FYNNEI. With 2 bases removed from V and 1 base from J, the gap between germline ends came to 13 bases. The CDR3 loop spans 16 amino acids.

The table lists this clonotype with a few counts. V is TRBV7-6 and J is TRBJ2-1; D call uncertain. V was shortened by 2 bases and J by 4 bases, with 9 bases between the two germline ends. The CDR3 is 14 residues long. Per germline, CDR1 SGHVS and CDR2 FNYEAQ. CDR3 sequence (DNA): TGTGCCAGCAGCTTAACCCCTAGATACAATGAGCAGTTCTTC. Its protein product is CASSLTPRYNEQFF.

In this sample, this clonotype turned up many times. The V call is TRBV7-2, the J call TRBJ2-5; D might be TRBD1 (5 bases). CDR1 is SGHTA and CDR2 is FQGNSA in the germline V gene. The CDR3 has 14 residues. The ends were cut back, 3 bases at V and 4 bases at J, with 12 bases in the middle. The CDR3 DNA is TGTGCCAGCAGCTTGGACACTACAAGAGAGACCCAGTACTTC. This encodes CASSLDTTRETQYF. The full variable domain, in which reference TRBV7-2 and TRBJ2-5 provide the parts outside the CDR3, is GAGVSQSPSNKVTEKGKDVELRCDPISGHTALYWYRQSLGQGLEFLIYFQGNSAPDKSGLPSDRFSAERTGGSVSTLTIQRTQQEDSAVYLCASSLDTTRETQYFGPGTRLLVL.

This clonotype was observed a handful of times. This rearrangement joins TRBV6-2 or TRBV6-3 to TRBJ2-7; D is ambiguous. The CDR3 length is 15 residues. Trimming took off 6 bases at V and 0 bases at J, with 15 bases between the two ends. From germline, CDR1 is MNHEY and CDR2 SVGEGT. The CDR3 here is CASSRTRIVSYEQYF. In DNA, the CDR3 is TGTGCCAGCAGCCGTACTCGGATAGTCTCCTACGAGCAGTACTTC.

V gene TRBV7-2 combines with J gene TRBJ1-1; the D gene is possibly TRBD1 (5 bases). CDR1 and CDR2 (germline): SGHTA, FQGNSA. This CDR3 comprises 13 residues. With 3 bases removed from V and 3 bases from J, the gap between germline ends came to 8 bases. The CDR3: CASSFRGHTEAFF. CDR3 bases: TGTGCCAGCAGCTTTAGGGGACACACTGAAGCTTTCTTT.

On this clonotype: The DNA is left out, because the CDR3 cannot be placed on it with certainty; the CDR3 is given as TCRdb lists it. The chain has TRBV7-5 and TRBJ1-5. TRBV7-5 is a pseudogene locus. The CDR3 length is 18 residues, termini included. The CDR3 sequence is CISVPEAPFGYSNQPQHF.

V gene TRBV6-2 or TRBV6-3 combines with J gene TRBJ2-7, with 9 bases identical to TRBD2. The V gene end was trimmed by 6 bases and the J gene end by 0 bases; junction bases not matched to a gene: 15. CDR1 and CDR2 (germline): MNHEY, SVGEGT. This CDR3 spans 18 amino acids. CDR3 protein: CASSPPPSGKLSSYEQYF. In nucleotides, the CDR3 is TGTGCCAGCAGCCCCCCGCCTAGCGGGAAGTTGAGCTCCTACGAGCAGTACTTC.

The gene calls are TRBV4-1 and TRBJ1-2; maybe TRBD1 (5 bases). Trimming left V 4 bases short and J 3 bases short, with 15 bases between. Germline V CDR1 and CDR2: MGHRA, YSYEKL. The length of the CDR3 is 15 residues. CDR3 nucleotide sequence: TGCGCCAGCAGCCGGCGGGGGGAACTGGACTATGGCTACACCTTC. This translates into CASSRRGELDYGYTF.

This clonotype appeared many times. This chain uses TRBV7-2 with TRBJ1-6, with D perhaps matching TRBD1 (5 bases). This CDR3 comprises 15 residues. Trimming removed 1 base from V and 8 bases from J, with 12 bases in between. Germline CDR1 SGHTA, CDR2 FQGNSA. CDR3 DNA: TGTGCCAGCAGCTTAGAGTTCGGGGGAGATTCACCCCTCCACTTT. This gives the protein CASSLEFGGDSPLHF. Full variable domain (rest looked up from reference TRBV7-2 and TRBJ1-6): GAGVSQSPSNKVTEKGKDVELRCDPISGHTALYWYRQSLGQGLEFLIYFQGNSAPDKSGLPSDRFSAERTGGSVSTLTIQRTQQEDSAVYLCASSLEFGGDSPLHFGNGTRLTVT.

This clonotype appeared a few times. The chain recombines TRBV6-1 with TRBJ2-2; unclear D gene. CDR3 length: 13 amino acids. The V end was cut by 9 bases, the J end by 4 bases, with 12 bases between. The germline CDR1 and CDR2 sequences are MNHNS and SASEGT. CDR3 bases: TGTGCCAGTCATTTCGGGCCCACCGGGGAGCTGTTTTTT. Translating gives CASHFGPTGELFF.

This clonotype appeared many times. V usage is TRBV7-2 and J usage is TRBJ1-5; D is ambiguous. This CDR3 is 14 amino acids long. Germline CDR1 is SGHTA and CDR2 is FQGNSA. V shed 5 bases and J shed 0 bases, with 8 bases lying between them. The CDR3 sequence: CASSPDGSNQPQHF. The CDR3 nucleotides are TGTGCCAGCAGCCCGGACGGTAGCAATCAGCCCCAGCATTTT. The full variable domain, completed using reference TRBV7-2 and TRBJ1-5, is GAGVSQSPSNKVTEKGKDVELRCDPISGHTALYWYRQSLGQGLEFLIYFQGNSAPDKSGLPSDRFSAERTGGSVSTLTIQRTQQEDSAVYLCASSPDGSNQPQHFGDGTRLSIL.

This rearrangement joins TRBV7-2 to TRBJ2-5, with 8 bases that match TRBD1. Germline lookup yields CDR1 SGHTA and CDR2 FQGNSA. The CDR3 has 14 residues. J was trimmed by 5 bases and V by 3 bases; bases with no gene match: 5. The CDR3 reads CASSLQGAVETQYF. In nucleotides, the CDR3 is TGTGCCAGCAGCTTGCAGGGGGCCGTCGAGACCCAGTACTTC.

The chain carries TRBV4-1 and TRBJ2-5; the D gene is possibly TRBD2 (5 bases). CDR1 and CDR2 from the germline V gene are MGHRA and YSYEKL. With 4 bases removed from V and 2 bases from J, the gap between germline ends came to 14 bases. CDR3 length: 15 residues. The CDR3 DNA reads as TGCGCCAGCAGCCTCCGACTATTGCAACAAGAGACCCAGTACTTC. It encodes CASSLRLLQQETQYF.

This clonotype was observed a handful of times. This chain connects TRBV6-1 to TRBJ2-2; 11 bases match TRBD2. The length of the CDR3 is 15 residues. J was trimmed by 6 bases and V by 7 bases; bases with no gene match: 7. CDR1 and CDR2 from the germline V gene are MNHNS and SASEGT. CDR3 residues: CASTRLAGGPGELFF. The DNA of the CDR3 is TGTGCCAGCACAAGATTAGCGGGAGGGCCCGGGGAGCTGTTTTTT.

The chain combines TRBV12-3 or TRBV12-4 with TRBJ1-4; D is uncertain. Trimming pared 2 bases from V and 8 bases from J, leaving 15 bases between. This CDR3 contains 15 residues. Written as DNA, the CDR3 is TGTGCCAGCAGTTTACCTGCAGTCCCTAGGGAAAAACTGTTTTTT. It specifies CASSLPAVPREKLFF.

The chain carries TRBV29-1 and TRBJ2-6; 8 bases align to TRBD1. The junction had 7 bases not matched to a gene; V was cut back by 6 bases and J by 0 bases. CDR1 SQVTM and CDR2 ANQGSEA come from the germline V gene. The length of the CDR3 is 16 residues. In DNA form, the CDR3 reads TGCAGCGTCGGTGACAGGGGTGGCTCTGGGGCCAACGTCCTGACTTTC. Translating it yields CSVGDRGGSGANVLTF.